These 12 T cell receptor beta chains were all obtained from the same sample, sequenced in a study of T cell changes during pregnancy in multiple sclerosis. The table came from immunoSEQ multiplex PCR; TCRdb's copy has only in-frame clones and leaves some out. This table holds 40,000 to 55,000 clones, 92% found once. Here the sequenced sample was CD4+ T cells from peripheral blood mononuclear cells, taken in the third trimester of pregnancy. These receptors were collected from a female donor with multiple sclerosis, enrolled in a pregnancy study.

This chain connects TRBV6-1 to TRBJ1-1, with D perhaps TRBD1 (5 bases). CDR3 length: 14 residues. The ends were cut back, 6 bases at V and 5 bases at J, with 16 bases in the middle. The germline CDR1 and CDR2 sequences are MNHNS and SASEGT. CDR3 coding DNA: TGTGCCAGCAGCCTGACAGAGAAGCAAACTGAAGCTTTCTTT. This translates into CASSLTEKQTEAFF.

The gene calls are TRBV5-4 and TRBJ2-1; TRBD2 might be the D (5 bases). V was pared by 1 base and J by 6 bases, with 11 bases between. Germline CDR1 reads SGHNT; CDR2 reads YYREEE (reference sequence). This CDR3 has 14 residues. In nucleotides, the CDR3 is TGTGCCAGCAGCTTGAGGCTAGCCGGCAATGAGCAGTTCTTC. Translated, it gives CASSLRLAGNEQFF.

This sequence joins TRBV28 and TRBJ2-7; 7 nucleotides align to TRBD1. This CDR3 contains 13 residues. V lost 3 bases and J lost 7; bases outside the gene matches: 6. Germline values: CDR1 MDHEN, CDR2 SYDVKM. The DNA of the CDR3 is TGTGCCAGCAGTTTGGGCAGGGGACAGGAGCAGTACTTC. Translation gives CASSLGRGQEQYF.

The chain links TRBV28 to TRBJ2-3; D uncertain. The V gene's germline CDR1 is MDHEN and CDR2 SYDVKM. The CDR3 sequence is 17 residues long. Between the trimmed V and J ends, which lost 2 bases and 0 bases, there was a span of 15 bases. CDR3 DNA: TGTGCCAGCAGTTTAGGCCCCATCCAGGCCAGCACAGATACGCAGTATTTT. Amino acid sequence: CASSLGPIQASTDTQYF.

The rearrangement links TRBV15 to TRBJ2-3; tentative D call: TRBD2 (5 bases). The V end was cut by 5 bases, the J end by 2 bases, with 17 bases between. The CDR3 length is 16 residues. From germline, CDR1 is LNHNV and CDR2 YYDKDF (reference sequence). The CDR3 coding sequence is TGTGCCACCAGCTTTCAGTTGGCGGGCCCCACAGATACGCAGTATTTT. It specifies CATSFQLAGPTDTQYF. Complete variable domain (other parts from reference TRBV15 and TRBJ2-3): DAMVIQNPRYQVTQFGKPVTLSCSQTLNHNVMYWYQQKSSQAPKLLFHYYDKDFNNEADTPDNFQSRRPNTSFCFLDIRSPGLGDTAMYLCATSFQLAGPTDTQYFGPGTRLTVL.

In the case of this clone: Sequence at one end of the junction differs from germline and may be a read error. This sample includes further DNA sequences coding for the same CDR3. The chain joins TRBV28 to TRBJ2-7; D might be TRBD1 (5 bases). The length of the CDR3 is 13 residues. From germline, CDR1 is MDHEN and CDR2 SYDVKM. CDR3 loop: CASNPTGYYEQYF. As DNA, the CDR3 is TGTGCCAGCAATCCTACAGGATACTACGAGCAGTATTTC.

CDR3 bases: TGTGCCAGCAGTTACTCCGCTCAGGGGAATAACTATGGCTACACCTTC. Translated: CASSYSAQGNNYGYTF. The chain couples TRBV6-5 to TRBJ1-2, with D maybe TRBD1 (6 bases). V gave up 0 bases and J gave up 1 base, with 12 bases separating them. Germline V gene lookup returns CDR1 MNHEY and CDR2 SVGAGI. This CDR3 is built from 16 residues.

This clone appeared a single time. The rearrangement joins TRBV6-6 to TRBJ2-7; 8 nucleotides align to TRBD2. CDR3 length equals 15 residues. The germline CDR1 and CDR2 sequences are MNHNY and SVGAGI (reference sequence). Trimming took 0 bases from V and 5 from J; bases not matched to a gene: 6. CDR3 sequence (DNA): TGTGCCAGCAGTTACTCCGGGAGGGGTTCGAACGAGCAGTACTTC. Protein product: CASSYSGRGSNEQYF.

This rearrangement joins TRBV2 to TRBJ1-2; 12 nucleotides agree with TRBD1. The junction had 7 bases not matched to a gene; V was cut back by 8 bases and J by 0 bases. CDR1 is SNHLY and CDR2 is FYNNEI in the germline V gene. The CDR3 is 16 residues long. CDR3 protein: CASGPRDRGPNYGYTF. In DNA, the CDR3 is TGTGCCAGCGGGCCTCGGGACAGGGGGCCTAACTATGGCTACACCTTC.

The V gene is TRBV10-2, the J gene TRBJ2-1; TRBD2 is a possible D gene (7 bases). CDR1 is WSHSY, CDR2 SAAADI, per germline. V lost 7 bases and J lost 6, with 13 bases in between. The CDR3 loop spans 13 amino acids. The CDR3 coding sequence is TGCGCCAGCAATGGGGGAGGGGGCAATGAGCAGTTCTTC. It is translated as CASNGGGGNEQFF.

The CDR3 loop is CAWSVHGGNQETQYF. The CDR3 region has the DNA TGTGCCTGGAGTGTACACGGGGGGAACCAAGAGACCCAGTACTTC. This chain joins TRBV30 and TRBJ2-5, with TRBD2 matching 7 bases. From germline, CDR1 is GTSNPN and CDR2 SVGIG (reference sequence). The length of the CDR3 is 15 residues. The trim removed 0 bases at V and 0 bases at J, leaving 4 bases unmatched.

The chain recombines TRBV6-1 with TRBJ2-2, with 11 nucleotides matching TRBD2. Germline-derived CDR1 and CDR2 are MNHNS and SASEGT. The CDR3 is made up of 16 amino acids. V shed 4 bases, J shed 5 bases, and the junction held 6 bases outside the gene matches. The CDR3 DNA follows: TGTGCCAGCAGTGTAGCGGGAGGGCCTTTTACCGGGGAGCTGTTTTTT. Protein sequence: CASSVAGGPFTGELFF.